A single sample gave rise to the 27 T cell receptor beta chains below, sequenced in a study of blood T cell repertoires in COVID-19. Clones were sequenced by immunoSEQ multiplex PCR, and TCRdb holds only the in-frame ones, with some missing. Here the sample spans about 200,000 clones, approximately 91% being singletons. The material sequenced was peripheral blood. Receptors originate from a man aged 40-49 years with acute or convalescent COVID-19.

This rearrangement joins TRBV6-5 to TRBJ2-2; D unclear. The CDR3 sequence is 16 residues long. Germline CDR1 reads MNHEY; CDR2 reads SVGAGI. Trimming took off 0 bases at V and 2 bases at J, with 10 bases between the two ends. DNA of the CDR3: TGTGCCAGCAGTTACTCTTTACCAGAAAACACCGGGGAGCTGTTTTTT. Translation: CASSYSLPENTGELFF.

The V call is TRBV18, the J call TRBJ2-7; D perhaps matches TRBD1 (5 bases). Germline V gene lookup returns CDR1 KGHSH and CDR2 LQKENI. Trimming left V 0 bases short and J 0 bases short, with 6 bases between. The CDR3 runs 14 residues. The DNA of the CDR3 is TGTGCCAGCTCACCACCGGGGCTCTCCTACGAGCAGTACTTC. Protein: CASSPPGLSYEQYF. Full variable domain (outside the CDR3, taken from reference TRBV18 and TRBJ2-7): NAGVMQNPRHLVRRRGQEARLRCSPMKGHSHVYWYRQLPEEGLKFMVYLQKENIIDESGMPKERFSAEFPKEGPSILRIQQVVRGDSAAYFCASSPPGLSYEQYFGPGTRLTVT.

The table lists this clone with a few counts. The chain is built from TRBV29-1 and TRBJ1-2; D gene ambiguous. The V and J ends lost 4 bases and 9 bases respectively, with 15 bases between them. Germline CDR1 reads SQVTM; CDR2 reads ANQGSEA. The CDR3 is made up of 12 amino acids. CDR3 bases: TGCAGCGTTGTCGGAACTACCACCCGCTACACCTTC. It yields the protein CSVVGTTTRYTF.

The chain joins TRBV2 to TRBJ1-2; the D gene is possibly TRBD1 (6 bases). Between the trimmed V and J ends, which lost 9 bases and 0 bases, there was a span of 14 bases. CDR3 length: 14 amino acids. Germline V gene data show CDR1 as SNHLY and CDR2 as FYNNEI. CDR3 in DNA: TGTGCCAGTAGATCGGACAGAGCTAACTATGGCTACACCTTC. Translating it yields CASRSDRANYGYTF.

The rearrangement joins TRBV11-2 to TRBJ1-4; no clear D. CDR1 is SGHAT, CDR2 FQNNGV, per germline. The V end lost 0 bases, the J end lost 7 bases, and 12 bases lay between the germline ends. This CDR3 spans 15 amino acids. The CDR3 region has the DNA TGTGCCAGCAGCTTAGACCGGGTCTCGGGTGAAAAACTGTTTTTT. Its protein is CASSLDRVSGEKLFF.

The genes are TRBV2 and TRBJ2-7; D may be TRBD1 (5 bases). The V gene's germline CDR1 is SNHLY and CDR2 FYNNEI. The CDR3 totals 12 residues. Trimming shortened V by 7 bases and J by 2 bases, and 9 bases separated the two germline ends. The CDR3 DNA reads TGTGCCAGCACCCGACAGACCTACGAGCAGTACTTC. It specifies CASTRQTYEQYF.

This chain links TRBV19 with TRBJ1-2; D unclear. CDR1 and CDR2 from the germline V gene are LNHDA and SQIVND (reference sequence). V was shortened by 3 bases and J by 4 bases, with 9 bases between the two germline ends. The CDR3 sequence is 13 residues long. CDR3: CASSISPGYGYTF. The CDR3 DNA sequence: TGTGCCAGTAGTATTTCCCCCGGCTATGGCTACACCTTC.

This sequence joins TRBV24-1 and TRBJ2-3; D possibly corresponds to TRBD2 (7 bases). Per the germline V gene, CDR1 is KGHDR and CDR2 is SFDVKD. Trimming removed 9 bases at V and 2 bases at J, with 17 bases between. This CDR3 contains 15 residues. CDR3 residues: CATRSRGGTTDTQYF. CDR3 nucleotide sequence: TGTGCCACCCGATCGAGGGGGGGGACCACAGATACGCAGTATTTT.

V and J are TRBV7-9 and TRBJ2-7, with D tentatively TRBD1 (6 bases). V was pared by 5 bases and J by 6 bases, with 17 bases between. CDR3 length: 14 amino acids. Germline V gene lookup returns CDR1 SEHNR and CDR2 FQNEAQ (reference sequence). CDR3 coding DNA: TGTGCCAGCAGCCCCCGGTCAGGGGCGGTCGAGCAGTACTTC. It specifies CASSPRSGAVEQYF.

In DNA form, the CDR3 reads TGTGCCAGCAGCTTAATGGGGCAGCAAGAGACCCAGTACTTC. Its protein is CASSLMGQQETQYF. V and J are TRBV7-2 and TRBJ2-5; D possibly corresponds to TRBD1 (5 bases). V lost 2 bases and J lost 2, with 9 bases in between. CDR1 and CDR2 (germline): SGHTA, FQGNSA. The CDR3 totals 14 residues.

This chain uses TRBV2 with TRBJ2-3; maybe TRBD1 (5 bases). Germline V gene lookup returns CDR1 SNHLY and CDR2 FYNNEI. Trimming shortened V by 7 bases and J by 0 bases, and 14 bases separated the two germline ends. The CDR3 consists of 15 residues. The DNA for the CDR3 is TGTGCCAGCATCATTGCAGGGTCCAGCACAGATACGCAGTATTTT. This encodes CASIIAGSSTDTQYF.

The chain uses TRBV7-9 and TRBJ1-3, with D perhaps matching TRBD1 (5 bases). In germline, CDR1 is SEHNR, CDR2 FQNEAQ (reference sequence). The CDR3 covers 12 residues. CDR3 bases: TGTGCGGCGGGGGGTACTGGAAACACCATATATTTT. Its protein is CAAGGTGNTIYF.

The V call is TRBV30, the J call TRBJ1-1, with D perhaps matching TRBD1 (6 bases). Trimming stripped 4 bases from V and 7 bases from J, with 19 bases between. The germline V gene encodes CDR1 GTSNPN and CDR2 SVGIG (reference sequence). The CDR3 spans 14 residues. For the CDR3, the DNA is TGTGCCTGGACCCTTTTGACAGGCTTGGGTGAAGCTTTCTTT. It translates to CAWTLLTGLGEAFF.

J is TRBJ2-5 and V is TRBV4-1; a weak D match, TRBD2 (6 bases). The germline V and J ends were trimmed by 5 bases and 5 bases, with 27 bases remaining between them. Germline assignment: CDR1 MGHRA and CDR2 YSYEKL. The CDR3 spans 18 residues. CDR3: CASSWQTGVAGRGETQYF. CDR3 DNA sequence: TGCGCCAGCAGCTGGCAGACCGGGGTAGCCGGGAGAGGGGAGACCCAGTACTTC.

CDR3 residues: CASSPGTGYTETQYF. The CDR3 DNA is TGCGCCAGCAGCCCAGGGACAGGGTATACAGAGACCCAGTACTTC. The V and J genes are TRBV4-1 and TRBJ2-5; 9 bases line up with TRBD1. V lost 4 bases to trimming and J lost 4 bases; unmatched junction nucleotides: 7. CDR1 and CDR2 from the germline V gene are MGHRA and YSYEKL. This CDR3 contains 15 residues.

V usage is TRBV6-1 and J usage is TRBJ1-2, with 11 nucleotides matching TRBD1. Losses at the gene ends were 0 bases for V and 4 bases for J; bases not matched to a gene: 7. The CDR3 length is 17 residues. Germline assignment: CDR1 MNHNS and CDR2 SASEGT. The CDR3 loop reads CASSEAGQGAGGYGYTF. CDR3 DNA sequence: TGTGCCAGCAGTGAAGCTGGACAGGGGGCAGGGGGCTATGGCTACACCTTC.

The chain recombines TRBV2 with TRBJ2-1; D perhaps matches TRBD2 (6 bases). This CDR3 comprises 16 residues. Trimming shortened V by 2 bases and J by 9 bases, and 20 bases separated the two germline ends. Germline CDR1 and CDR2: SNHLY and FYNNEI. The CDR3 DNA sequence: TGTGCCAGCAGTGAATTCGTGGGACTCCGGTTAGTTGAGCAGTTCTTC. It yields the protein CASSEFVGLRLVEQFF.

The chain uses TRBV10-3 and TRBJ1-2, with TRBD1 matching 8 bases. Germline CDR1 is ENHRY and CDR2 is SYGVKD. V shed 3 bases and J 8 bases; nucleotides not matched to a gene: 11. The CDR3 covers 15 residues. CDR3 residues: CAISDSPGGQGGYTF. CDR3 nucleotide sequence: TGTGCCATCAGTGACTCCCCAGGGGGCCAGGGAGGCTACACCTTC.

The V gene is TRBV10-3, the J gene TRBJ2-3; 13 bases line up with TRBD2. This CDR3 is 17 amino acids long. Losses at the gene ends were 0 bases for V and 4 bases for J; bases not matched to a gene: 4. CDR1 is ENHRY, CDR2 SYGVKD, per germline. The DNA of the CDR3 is TGTGCCATCAGTGAGTCCGCGGGACTAGCGGGACCAGATACGCAGTATTTT. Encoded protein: CAISESAGLAGPDTQYF.

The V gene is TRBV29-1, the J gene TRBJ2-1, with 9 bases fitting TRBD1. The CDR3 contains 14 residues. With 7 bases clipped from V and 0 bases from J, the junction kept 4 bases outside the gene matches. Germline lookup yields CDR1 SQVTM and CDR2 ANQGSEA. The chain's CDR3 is CSAGQGNSYNEQFF. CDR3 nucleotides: TGCAGCGCAGGACAGGGGAACTCCTACAATGAGCAGTTCTTC.

The DNA for the CDR3 is TGTGCCATCAGTGAGCCCGGACTCGCTAATGGTTTTGAGCAGTTCTTC. Amino acids: CAISEPGLANGFEQFF. The chain has TRBV10-3 and TRBJ2-1; tentative D call: TRBD2 (5 bases). The ends were cut back, 2 bases at V and 9 bases at J, with 20 bases in the middle. Per the germline V gene, CDR1 is ENHRY and CDR2 is SYGVKD. The CDR3 sequence is 16 residues long.

The CDR3 coding sequence is TGTGCCAGCAGCTTAGATCGGACTCCCGGCCTCCATGAGCAGTTCTTC. The encoded protein is CASSLDRTPGLHEQFF. The chain couples TRBV7-2 to TRBJ2-1; TRBD2 might be the D (5 bases). Germline CDR1 is SGHTA and CDR2 is FQGNSA. The V end was cut by 1 base, the J end by 8 bases, with 18 bases between. This CDR3 has 16 amino acids.

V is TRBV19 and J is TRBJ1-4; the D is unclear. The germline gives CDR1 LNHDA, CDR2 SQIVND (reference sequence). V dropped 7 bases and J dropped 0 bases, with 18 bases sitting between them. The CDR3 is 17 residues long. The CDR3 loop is CASTPGIRSPTNEKLFF. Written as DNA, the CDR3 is TGTGCCAGTACCCCGGGAATTAGGTCCCCAACTAATGAAAAACTGTTTTTT.

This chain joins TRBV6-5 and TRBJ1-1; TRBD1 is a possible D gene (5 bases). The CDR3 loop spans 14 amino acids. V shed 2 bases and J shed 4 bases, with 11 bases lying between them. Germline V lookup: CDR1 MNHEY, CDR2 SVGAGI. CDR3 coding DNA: TGTGCCAGCAGTTACAGGGGTAGAAGCACTGAAGCTTTCTTT. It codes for CASSYRGRSTEAFF.

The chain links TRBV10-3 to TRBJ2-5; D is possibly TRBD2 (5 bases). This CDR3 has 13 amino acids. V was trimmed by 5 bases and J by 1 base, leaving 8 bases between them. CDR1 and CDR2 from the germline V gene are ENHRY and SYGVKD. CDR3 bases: TGTGCCATCAGTTCTAGCCCCCAAGAGACCCAGTACTTC. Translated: CAISSSPQETQYF.

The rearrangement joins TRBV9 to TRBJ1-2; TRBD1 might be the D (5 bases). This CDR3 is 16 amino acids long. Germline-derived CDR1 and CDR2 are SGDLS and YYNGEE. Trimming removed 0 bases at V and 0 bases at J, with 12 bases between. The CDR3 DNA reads TGTGCCAGCAGCGTAGAAGGAGGGGTCCCTAACTATGGCTACACCTTC. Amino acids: CASSVEGGVPNYGYTF.

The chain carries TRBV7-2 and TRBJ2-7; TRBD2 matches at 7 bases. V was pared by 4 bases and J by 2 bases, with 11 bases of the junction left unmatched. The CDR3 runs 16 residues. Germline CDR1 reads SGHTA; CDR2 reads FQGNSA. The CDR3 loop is CASSSVASGPTYEQYF. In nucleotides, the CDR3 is TGTGCCAGCAGCTCGGTGGCTAGCGGACCCACCTACGAGCAGTACTTC.